Listed below are T cell receptor beta chains from one sample, sequenced in a study of blood T cell repertoires in COVID-19. The protocol was immunoSEQ multiplex PCR, while the TCRdb copy is restricted to in-frame clones and leaves out a portion. The sample includes about 310,000 clones, around 90% seen only once; the top ten take 1%. Sequenced input: peripheral blood. These receptors were obtained from a man aged 50-59 years with active or convalescent COVID-19. Each CDR3 is given without its conserved first and last residue. Fields, in order: J gene, V gene, D gene, CDR3 protein. D genes are given only for firm matches.

TRBJ2-1 TRBV5-5 NA ASSAQPGQGYNEQF
TRBJ1-6 TRBV5-1 TRBD1 ASSPAGGQDNSPLH
TRBJ1-1 TRBV29-1 NA SVEDLQGVYTEAF
TRBJ2-2 TRBV9 TRBD2 ASSVGLAGDHGELF
TRBJ1-2 TRBV2 NA ASSGTAPYGYT
TRBJ2-1 TRBV5-1 TRBD2 ATMALAGGLFTNNEQF
TRBJ2-1 TRBV7-2 TRBD2 ASSLVSGGLIEQF
TRBJ2-2 TRBV6-5 NA ASSFSGSSGELF
TRBJ2-1 TRBV7-9 TRBD2 ASSLTGGGRSPNEQF
TRBJ2-3 TRBV5-4 TRBD2 ASSVTLAGGTDTQY
TRBJ2-3 TRBV20-1 TRBD2 SASTSAPQGTDTQY
TRBJ2-1 TRBV7-9 NA ASRAGLRSYNEQF
TRBJ2-5 TRBV5-1 NA ASSPYSGGSQETQY
TRBJ2-5 TRBV7-2 NA ASNPRAGRGQETQY
TRBJ2-2 TRBV7-6 TRBD1 ASSLQGQGNTGELF
TRBJ2-5 TRBV5-4 TRBD2 ASSLAGLAGVETQY
TRBJ2-3 TRBV28 TRBD2 ASSSVAGGTDTQY
TRBJ1-1 TRBV7-9 TRBD1 ASSLATGGWTEAF
TRBJ2-5 TRBV30 TRBD2 AWRTSGPSY
TRBJ2-2 TRBV4-3 TRBD2 ASSQEVAGAANTGELF
TRBJ2-3 TRBV5-1 TRBD2 ASSLDAGGTDTQY
TRBJ2-5 TRBV29-1 TRBD1 SGLTGEWKETQY
TRBJ2-1 TRBV7-9 TRBD2 ASSLLGMTGTRGEQF
TRBJ1-2 TRBV2 TRBD1 ASRTGDYGYT
TRBJ1-4 TRBV7-2 TRBD1 ASSLRARDRGEKLF
TRBJ2-3 TRBV7-3 NA ASSLSGFQDTQY
TRBJ1-2 TRBV20-1 NA SLGGDYGYT
TRBJ2-1 TRBV30 NA AWGMVGGNEQF
TRBJ1-1 TRBV5-1 NA ASSLMQADLNTEAF
TRBJ1-1 TRBV5-4 NA ASSLDRASTEAF
TRBJ2-1 TRBV10-3 NA AIRGQYEQF
TRBJ1-4 TRBV30 NA AWSWQLNEKLF